This is a list of T cell receptor beta chains from one sample in a study of regulatory T cells in long-lasting Graves disease. TCRdb re-called the multiplex PCR reads through MiXCR, storing one row per CDR3 protein. In the table there are about 430,000 distinct CDR3 sequences, approximately 22% of which are singletons. The material sequenced was peripheral blood mononuclear cells (PBMCs), taken when the disease was refractory, from a patient treated with antithyroid drugs. These receptors were obtained from a female donor with Graves disease. Each CDR3 is given with its conserved first and last residue. Fields, in order: D gene, clone size, CDR3 length, J gene, V gene, CDR3 protein, CDR3 DNA. D genes are given only for firm matches. Size is omitted from some rows. Given values are once, few, many or a class for expanded clones.

d_call: TRBD1
clone_size: many
cdr3_length: 16
j_call: TRBJ1-6
v_call: TRBV20-1
cdr3_aa: CSASQDRGQVYSPLHF
cdr3_nt: TGCAGTGCTAGCCAGGACAGGGGGCAGGTCTATTCACCCCTCCACTTT

d_call: .
clone_size: few
cdr3_length: 13
j_call: TRBJ1-1
v_call: TRBV11-2
cdr3_aa: CASSLGGGREAFF
cdr3_nt: TGTGCCAGCAGCCTTGGGGGGGGCCGGGAAGCTTTCTTT

d_call: .
clone_size: .
cdr3_length: 14
j_call: TRBJ1-2
v_call: TRBV19
cdr3_aa: CASSISAGSYGYTF
cdr3_nt: TGTGCCAGTAGTATATCGGCAGGGAGCTATGGCTACACCTTC

d_call: TRBD1
clone_size: many
cdr3_length: 14
j_call: TRBJ1-2
v_call: TRBV24-1
cdr3_aa: CATSDHRGGRGYTF
cdr3_nt: TGTGCCACCAGTGACCACAGGGGGGGTCGTGGCTACACCTTC

d_call: TRBD1
clone_size: .
cdr3_length: 13
j_call: TRBJ2-7
v_call: TRBV7-9
cdr3_aa: CASSQGANYEQYF
cdr3_nt: TGTGCCAGCAGCCAGGGGGCAAATTACGAGCAGTACTTC

d_call: TRBD2
clone_size: many
cdr3_length: 14
j_call: TRBJ2-7
v_call: TRBV20-1
cdr3_aa: CSSSGTSASYEQYF
cdr3_nt: TGCAGTTCCTCCGGGACTAGCGCATCCTACGAGCAGTACTTC

d_call: .
clone_size: many
cdr3_length: 12
j_call: TRBJ2-5
v_call: TRBV28
cdr3_aa: CASSQMAETQYF
cdr3_nt: TGTGCCAGCAGTCAAATGGCGGAGACCCAGTACTTC

d_call: .
clone_size: many
cdr3_length: 13
j_call: TRBJ2-7
v_call: TRBV19
cdr3_aa: CASSPSISYEQYF
cdr3_nt: TGTGCCAGTAGCCCCTCAATATCCTACGAGCAGTACTTC

d_call: TRBD1
clone_size: .
cdr3_length: 14
j_call: TRBJ2-7
v_call: TRBV29-1
cdr3_aa: CSVERGDSSYEQYF
cdr3_nt: TGCAGCGTTGAGAGAGGGGACAGCTCCTACGAGCAGTACTTC

d_call: .
clone_size: many
cdr3_length: 15
j_call: TRBJ2-5
v_call: TRBV20-1
cdr3_aa: CSARESGGFAKTQYF
cdr3_nt: TGCAGTGCTAGAGAGTCCGGGGGCTTCGCGAAGACCCAGTACTTC

d_call: .
clone_size: many
cdr3_length: 15
j_call: TRBJ1-2
v_call: TRBV27
cdr3_aa: CASSLVSGLPGGYTF
cdr3_nt: TGTGCCAGCAGTTTGGTATCAGGGCTCCCTGGGGGCTACACCTTC

d_call: TRBD1
clone_size: few
cdr3_length: 15
j_call: TRBJ1-6
v_call: TRBV20-1
cdr3_aa: CSAPTRDRENSPLHF
cdr3_nt: TGCAGTGCTCCGACCCGAGACAGGGAAAATTCACCCCTCCACTTT

d_call: TRBD2
clone_size: many
cdr3_length: 15
j_call: TRBJ2-2
v_call: TRBV7-6
cdr3_aa: CASSYSTSGTGELFF
cdr3_nt: TGTGCCAGCAGCTACTCAACTAGCGGCACCGGGGAGCTGTTTTTT

d_call: .
clone_size: .
cdr3_length: 13
j_call: TRBJ2-5
v_call: TRBV10-1
cdr3_aa: CASSADWGETQYF
cdr3_nt: TGCGCCAGCAGTGCCGATTGGGGGGAGACCCAGTACTTC

d_call: .
clone_size: many
cdr3_length: 17
j_call: TRBJ1-6
v_call: TRBV6-1
cdr3_aa: CASSLRDRSPYNSPLHF
cdr3_nt: TGTGCCAGCAGTCTACGAGACAGGTCCCCTTATAATTCACCCCTCCACTTT

d_call: TRBD1
clone_size: .
cdr3_length: 14
j_call: TRBJ2-1
v_call: TRBV28
cdr3_aa: CASRGQGSGYEQFF
cdr3_nt: TGTGCCAGCAGAGGACAGGGGTCGGGGTATGAGCAGTTCTTC

d_call: .
clone_size: few
cdr3_length: 14
j_call: TRBJ2-3
v_call: TRBV27
cdr3_aa: CASKAGGGTDTQYF
cdr3_nt: TGTGCCAGCAAGGCTGGTGGGGGCACAGATACGCAGTATTTT

d_call: .
clone_size: few
cdr3_length: 15
j_call: TRBJ2-7
v_call: TRBV4-2
cdr3_aa: CASSQDFGEPYEQYF
cdr3_nt: TGTGCCAGCAGCCAAGATTTCGGTGAGCCCTACGAGCAGTACTTC

d_call: TRBD1
clone_size: .
cdr3_length: 15
j_call: TRBJ2-2
v_call: TRBV27
cdr3_aa: CAGSLQGANAGELFF
cdr3_nt: TGTGCCGGCAGTCTCCAGGGGGCGAACGCCGGGGAGCTGTTTTTT

d_call: .
clone_size: few
cdr3_length: 14
j_call: TRBJ2-5
v_call: TRBV6-5
cdr3_aa: CASSSGASRETQYF
cdr3_nt: TGTGCCAGCAGTTCCGGGGCCAGTAGAGAGACCCAGTACTTC